This T cell receptor beta chain came from a study of CD8 T cells in ankylosing spondylitis. Study results and limitations: Seven to nine highly homologous variants formed a TCR beta motif that appeared characteristic of ankylosing spondylitis blood. A number of the motif variants had already been described in reactive arthritis synovial fluid and blood. Clones linked to disease were reported to show significant enrichment in matched ankylosing spondylitis synovial fluid. A CD8+ phenotype characterized the disease-linked clones, which were relatively rare in peripheral blood.

Construction of TCR beta libraries was performed using quantitative 5'-RACE with molecular barcodes. One entry per CDR3 protein, called by TCRdb with MiXCR from the 5' RACE reads. The sample carries about 500,000 distinct CDR3 sequences, 9.5% to 15% recorded once. This clonotype was picked up a small number of times. The target antigen is unknown. Germline-derived CDR1 and CDR2 are DFQATT and SNEGSKA (reference sequence). The CDR3 is 15 residues long. The V gene lost 4 bases and the J gene lost 1 base, with 15 bases spanning the gap. The receptor's source is a male donor with ankylosing spondylitis. The sample consisted of blood, either unsorted or a sorted T cell fraction (not recorded which). The chain recombines TRBV20-1 with TRBJ2-3, with D possibly TRBD2 on 5 matching bases. The CDR3 sequence is CSAKLTSGRTDTQYF. The DNA of the CDR3 is TGCAGTGCTAAGCTTACGAGCGGTCGCACAGATACGCAGTATTTT.